Shown below are 8 T cell receptor beta chains from a single sample sequenced in a study of blood T cell repertoires in COVID-19. Generated by immunoSEQ multiplex PCR, the TCRdb table keeps only in-frame clones and is missing some. The sample includes 95,000 or so clones, 81% seen only once; the top ten take about 23%. The sequenced material came from peripheral blood. Receptors originate from an older man with active or convalescent COVID-19.

This clone was detected many times. This chain links TRBV6-1 with TRBJ2-7; 9 bases agree with TRBD2. This CDR3 region has 15 residues. After removal of 3 bases from V and 1 base from J, the junction contained 4 bases not matched to a gene. Germline lookup yields CDR1 MNHNS and CDR2 SASEGT. In DNA form, the CDR3 reads TGTGCCAGCAGTGAGGTAGCGGGGGAGTCCTACGAGCAGTACTTC. This encodes CASSEVAGESYEQYF.

This rearrangement joins TRBV6-1 to TRBJ2-1; 11 nucleotides match TRBD2. The germline V gene encodes CDR1 MNHNS and CDR2 SASEGT. The CDR3 contains 17 residues. The trim removed 3 bases at V and 1 base at J, leaving 5 bases unmatched. For the CDR3, the DNA is TGTGCCAGCAGTGACCCGGGACTAGCGGCGTCCTACAATGAGCAGTTCTTC. Its protein is CASSDPGLAASYNEQFF.

This clone was counted only a few times. The chain recombines TRBV18 with TRBJ2-7; D may be TRBD2 (7 bases). The CDR3 spans 16 residues. Germline CDR1 KGHSH, CDR2 LQKENI. V was pared by 6 bases and J by 2 bases, with 20 bases between. This CDR3 is CASSPSRGALTYEQYF. The CDR3 DNA reads TGTGCCAGCTCCCCCTCCCGGGGGGCGCTAACCTACGAGCAGTACTTC.

The V and J genes are TRBV4-1 and TRBJ2-2, with a weak D call TRBD1 (5 bases). There are 16 residues in the CDR3. Germline values: CDR1 MGHRA, CDR2 YSYEKL. V lost 1 base to trimming and J lost 1 base, with 10 bases between them. Here the CDR3 DNA reads TGCGCCAGCAGCCAAGGTGGGGCAAGGAACACCGGGGAGCTGTTTTTT. It codes for CASSQGGARNTGELFF.

The rearrangement links TRBV9 to TRBJ2-2, with a weak D call TRBD2 (5 bases). V lost 0 bases to trimming and J lost 1 base, with 7 bases between them. The germline V gene has CDR1 SGDLS and CDR2 YYNGEE. The CDR3 is 15 residues long. The CDR3 protein is CASSVGAGNTGELFF. CDR3 nucleotide sequence: TGTGCCAGCAGCGTAGGGGCGGGGAACACCGGGGAGCTGTTTTTT.

The chain couples TRBV5-1 to TRBJ1-3; the D is unclear. The CDR3 extends over 15 amino acids. Germline V gene lookup returns CDR1 SGHRS and CDR2 YFSETQ. Trimming stripped 0 bases from V and 0 bases from J, with 7 bases between. DNA for the CDR3: TGCGCCAGCAGCTTGGCCACAGACTCTGGAAACACCATATATTTT. Amino acids: CASSLATDSGNTIYF.

The CDR3 bases are TGCGCCAGCAGTGCGTACCAGGGGGCAGGAGATACGCAGTATTTT. Its translation is CASSAYQGAGDTQYF. The chain links TRBV10-1 to TRBJ2-3; 8 bases are a match to TRBD1. Germline CDR1 WNHNN, CDR2 SYGVQD (reference sequence). CDR3 length: 15 amino acids. The ends lost 4 bases at V and 5 bases at J; junction bases unmatched: 8.

The gene calls are TRBV7-2 and TRBJ2-3; TRBD2 matches 10 bases. Unmatched junction bases numbered 11, after V lost 0 bases and J lost 5 bases. The CDR3 has 18 residues. Germline V gene data show CDR1 as SGHTA and CDR2 as FQGNSA. The DNA of the CDR3 is TGTGCCAGCAGCTTAGCATCTGGTAGCGGGGGGCGGGTAGATACGCAGTATTTT. Protein: CASSLASGSGGRVDTQYF.